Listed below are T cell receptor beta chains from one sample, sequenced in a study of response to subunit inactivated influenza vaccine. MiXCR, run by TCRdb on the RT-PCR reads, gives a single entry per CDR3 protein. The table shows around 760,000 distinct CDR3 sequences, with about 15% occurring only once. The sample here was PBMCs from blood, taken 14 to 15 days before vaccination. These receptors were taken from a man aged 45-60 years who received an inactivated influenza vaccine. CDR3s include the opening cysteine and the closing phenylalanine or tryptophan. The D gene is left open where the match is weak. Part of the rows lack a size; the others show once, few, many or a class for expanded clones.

CASSLTALGTDTQYF,TGTGCCAGCAGTTTAACCGCGTTGGGCACAGATACGCAGTATTTT,few,TRBV12-3/TRBV12-4,TRBJ2-3,.
CASSKGGGPDPDTQYF,TGTGCCAGCAGCAAAGGAGGGGGGCCCGACCCAGATACGCAGTATTTT,many,TRBV21-1,TRBJ2-3,.
CASSPLGGVSEGSPLHF,TGCGCCAGCAGTCCTTTGGGGGGGGTTTCGGAAGGTTCACCCCTCCACTTT,few,TRBV10-2,TRBJ1-6,.
CASSSPGGKGTDTQYF,TGTGCCAGCAGTTCCCCGGGCGGAAAGGGCACAGATACGCAGTATTTT,.,TRBV28,TRBJ2-3,.
CASSLPPGRDYGYTF,TGTGCCAGCAGCTTGCCCCCCGGAAGGGACTATGGCTACACCTTC,few,TRBV5-8,TRBJ1-2,.
CASSFPQADQPQHF,TGTGCCAGCAGCTTTCCGCAGGCAGATCAGCCCCAGCATTTT,.,TRBV7-6,TRBJ1-5,.
CASSLTWGYGQTQYF,TGTGCCAGCAGTTTGACATGGGGGTACGGCCAGACCCAGTACTTC,.,TRBV12-3/TRBV12-4,TRBJ2-5,.
CASSFSGDGSREQYF,TGTGCCAGCAGCTTCTCCGGGGATGGTAGTCGGGAGCAGTACTTC,.,TRBV7-2,TRBJ2-7,.
CSGRSGTKADTQYF,TGCAGTGGTAGATCCGGGACTAAGGCAGATACGCAGTATTTT,.,TRBV20-1,TRBJ2-3,TRBD2
CSARDVAKNTGELFF,TGCAGTGCTAGAGATGTCGCAAAGAACACCGGGGAGCTGTTTTTT,few,TRBV20-1,TRBJ2-2,.
CASSIGLGGRETQYF,TGTGCCAGTAGTATAGGCCTCGGGGGCCGGGAGACCCAGTACTTC,few,TRBV19,TRBJ2-5,.
CASSQDRSGDGYTF,TGTGCCAGCAGCCAAGATCGTTCTGGAGATGGCTACACCTTC,.,TRBV4-2,TRBJ1-2,.
CASRGDLDTQYF,TGTGCCAGCAGAGGGGACTTGGATACGCAGTATTTT,many,TRBV2,TRBJ2-3,.
CSARGSGRSSYNEQFF,TGCAGTGCCCGGGGGTCCGGGAGGAGCTCCTACAATGAGCAGTTCTTC,.,TRBV20-1,TRBJ2-1,TRBD2
CASSLAGNNQPQHF,TGTGCCAGCAGCTTAGCGGGGAACAATCAGCCCCAGCATTTT,many,TRBV7-9,TRBJ1-5,.
CASKEQGATGELFF,TGTGCCAGCAAGGAACAGGGAGCCACCGGGGAGCTGTTTTTT,.,TRBV6-1,TRBJ2-2,.
CSVVQGHTIYF,TGCAGCGTTGTCCAGGGGCACACCATATATTTT,.,TRBV29-1,TRBJ1-3,.
CASSISGENYNEQFF,TGTGCCAGCAGTATTAGCGGAGAAAACTACAATGAGCAGTTCTTC,few,TRBV6-2/TRBV6-3,TRBJ2-1,.
CSASKAGQGASLAFF,TGCAGTGCTAGTAAGGCCGGACAGGGGGCGTCACTAGCTTTCTTT,.,TRBV20-1,TRBJ1-1,TRBD1
CASSLGGWGLPYEAFF,TGTGCCAGCAGTTTAGGGGGATGGGGCCTGCCCTATGAAGCTTTCTTT,few,TRBV12-3/TRBV12-4,TRBJ1-1,.
CASSQSLGTVATQYF,TGCGCCAGCAGCCAATCCCTCGGGACGGTGGCGACCCAGTACTTC,few,TRBV4-3,TRBJ2-5,.
CSARGSEGATGNTIYF,TGCAGTGCTAGGGGGAGTGAGGGGGCGACCGGAAACACCATATATTTT,.,TRBV20-1,TRBJ1-3,TRBD1
CASSRTGDHYGYTF,TGCGCCAGCAGTAGGACAGGGGATCACTATGGCTACACCTTC,.,TRBV10-2,TRBJ1-2,TRBD1
CASSLGGTARETQYF,TGTGCCAGCAGCTTAGGCGGGACGGCACGGGAGACCCAGTACTTC,few,TRBV7-9,TRBJ2-5,.
CASGGYQETQYF,TGTGCCAGTGGGGGCTACCAAGAGACCCAGTACTTC,.,TRBV6-1,TRBJ2-5,.
CASSYSSGYAEAFF,TGTGCCAGCAGTTACTCGTCAGGGTACGCTGAAGCTTTCTTT,.,TRBV6-2/TRBV6-3,TRBJ1-1,.
CASSLAVGLAGEVNEQFF,TGTGCCAGCAGCTTAGCGGTGGGTCTTGCGGGAGAGGTGAATGAGCAGTTCTTC,few,TRBV13,TRBJ2-1,TRBD2
CASSQSPGTWGNEQFF,TGTGCCAGCAGCCAGTCCCCGGGAACATGGGGGAATGAGCAGTTCTTC,.,TRBV14,TRBJ2-1,.
CASSFGDSTDTQYF,TGTGCCAGCAGTTTTGGGGACAGCACAGATACGCAGTATTTT,few,TRBV12-3/TRBV12-4,TRBJ2-3,.
CSAAGTGGAGYEQYF,TGCAGTGCAGCCGGGACAGGGGGTGCAGGTTACGAGCAGTACTTC,few,TRBV20-1,TRBJ2-7,TRBD1
CSGADNEQFF,TGCAGCGGTGCCGACAATGAGCAGTTCTTC,many,TRBV29-1,TRBJ2-1,.
CASSYQRPTGGFTDTQYF,TGTGCCAGCAGTTACCAACGTCCGACAGGGGGATTCACAGATACGCAGTATTTT,few,TRBV6-5,TRBJ2-3,TRBD1
CASRAGRINRGTVLTNEKLFFF,.,.,TRBV6-2/TRBV6-3,TRBJ1-4,.
CASSGAGGHNEQFF,TGTGCCAGCAGCGGGGCAGGGGGCCACAATGAGCAGTTCTTC,.,TRBV9,TRBJ2-1,TRBD1
CASSWSWALNTEAFF,TGTGCCAGCAGCTGGAGTTGGGCCTTGAACACTGAAGCTTTCTTT,many,TRBV12-3/TRBV12-4,TRBJ1-1,.
CASSLSDRMGGYTF,TGTGCCAGCAGTTTATCGGACAGGATGGGGGGCTACACCTTC,.,TRBV28,TRBJ1-2,TRBD1
CASSQELRDRSYEQYF,TGTGCCAGCAGCCAAGAACTCCGGGACAGATCCTACGAGCAGTACTTC,.,TRBV3-1,TRBJ2-7,TRBD1
CSARDPGGGSYEQYF,TGCAGTGCTAGAGACCCGGGAGGAGGCTCCTACGAGCAGTACTTC,.,TRBV20-1,TRBJ2-7,TRBD2
CASSSVGWTETSDTQYF,TGTGCCAGCAGTTCCGTCGGTTGGACGGAGACGTCGGATACGCAGTATTTT,.,TRBV6-5,TRBJ2-3,.
CASSPGVYSNQPQHF,TGTGCCAGCAGCCCAGGGGTTTATAGCAATCAGCCCCAGCATTTT,few,TRBV7-2,TRBJ1-5,.
CASSLILAGVHEQYF,TGTGCCAGCAGTCTTATATTAGCGGGAGTCCACGAGCAGTACTTC,.,TRBV7-9,TRBJ2-7,TRBD2
CASSRTRPGTLQETQYF,TGTGCCAGTAGTAGAACCCGCCCCGGGACACTACAAGAGACCCAGTACTTC,.,TRBV19,TRBJ2-5,.
CASSLSSGPREFF,TGTGCCAGCAGTTTATCATCAGGGCCAAGGGAGTTCTTC,few,TRBV27,TRBJ2-1,.
CASSPGRQDNGYTF,TGTGCCAGCTCACCGGGGAGACAGGACAATGGCTACACCTTC,many,TRBV18,TRBJ1-2,.
CASSAKLTGANYGYTF,TGTGCCAGCAGCGCCAAACTGACAGGCGCTAACTATGGCTACACCTTC,few,TRBV9,TRBJ1-2,.
CSVAAAENTEAFF,TGCAGCGTTGCGGCAGCAGAGAACACTGAAGCTTTCTTT,.,TRBV29-1,TRBJ1-1,.
CSARAHGTYEQYF,TGCAGTGCTAGAGCCCACGGAACCTACGAGCAGTACTTC,many,TRBV20-1,TRBJ2-7,.
CASSLYPRQGSETQYF,TGCGCCAGCAGCTTATATCCGAGACAGGGTAGTGAGACCCAGTACTTC,few,TRBV5-1,TRBJ2-5,TRBD1
CASSYDQGAYEQYF,TGTGCCAGCAGTTACGACCAGGGGGCTTACGAGCAGTACTTC,.,TRBV6-2/TRBV6-3,TRBJ2-7,TRBD1
CCARVRSWDNRSDGYTF,TGCTGTGCTAGAGTCCGTTCTTGGGACAATCGCAGTGATGGCTACACCTTC,.,TRBV20-1,TRBJ1-2,.
CASSYQTRAFF,TGTGCCAGCAGTTACCAGACGAGGGCTTTCTTT,.,TRBV6-5,TRBJ1-1,.
CAIRAYQETQYF,TGTGCCATCCGGGCCTACCAAGAGACCCAGTACTTC,.,TRBV12-3/TRBV12-4,TRBJ2-5,.